These 16 T cell receptor beta chains share one sample of origin, sequenced in a study of spatial heterogeneity in lung cancer (dated by TCRdb to the late 2010s). The label giving this sample's time point can be read as: blood at routine non-recurrence follow-up after resection. Receptors were amplified or captured by 5' RACE. The run used a NextSeq 500. Clones were called with MiXCR by TCRdb after fastp trimmed the public reads at Q25, and only in-frame beta chains were retained. Identical CDR3 proteins give one entry, which carries the most common genes and DNA. The sample table contains roughly 17,000 distinct CDR3 sequences; only one count was recorded for over 8% of them. 35% to 45% of the sample goes to the ten largest clones. Sequenced material: PBMCs, taken at follow-up. These receptors were obtained from a female donor with early-stage non-small cell lung cancer.

This clonotype was seen repeatedly, ten times or more. The rearrangement links TRBV20-1 to TRBJ2-7; unclear D gene. CDR1 and CDR2 from the germline V gene are DFQATT and SNEGSKA (reference sequence). V was clipped by 1 base and J by 6 bases, with 13 bases between them. The CDR3 loop spans 13 amino acids. This CDR3 reads CSARAGNSGEQYF. As DNA, the CDR3 is TGCAGTGCTAGAGCGGGCAACAGTGGCGAGCAGTACTTC.

The CDR3, as DNA: TGTGCCAGCAGCTTAGTGCAGGGCGATCAGCCCCAGCATTTT. This encodes CASSLVQGDQPQHF. The chain combines TRBV7-2 with TRBJ1-5; D might be TRBD1 (5 bases). The CDR3 is 14 amino acids. V was trimmed by 1 base and J by 5 bases, leaving 9 bases between them. Germline V CDR1 and CDR2: SGHTA, FQGNSA.

This clonotype showed up many times. This rearrangement joins TRBV7-6 to TRBJ2-5; no clear D. V lost 5 bases to trimming and J lost 7 bases, with 17 bases between them. The CDR3 runs to 14 residues. Germline-derived CDR1 and CDR2 are SGHVS and FNYEAQ. CDR3 amino acids: CASSVTPDARTQYF. CDR3 sequence (DNA): TGTGCCAGCAGCGTCACCCCCGACGCGAGGACCCAGTACTTC.

This clonotype was seen a handful of times. The rearrangement uses TRBV4-1 and TRBJ2-1, with 9 bases that match TRBD2. The V and J ends lost 1 base and 6 bases, in that order; junction bases with no gene match: 13. Germline V gives CDR1 MGHRA, CDR2 YSYEKL. The CDR3 consists of 18 residues. DNA of the CDR3: TGCGCCAGCAGCCAAGGCCCTCAAGGTAGCGGGAGAGGCAATGAGCAGTTCTTC. Translating gives CASSQGPQGSGRGNEQFF.

V is TRBV19 and J is TRBJ2-1; the D gene is possibly TRBD2 (7 bases). The CDR3 is 13 amino acids. Germline loops: CDR1 LNHDA, CDR2 SQIVND (reference sequence). Trimming took off 6 bases at V and 8 bases at J, with 14 bases between the two ends. The DNA for the CDR3 is TGTGCCAGTAGAGGAACAGGGAGGGATGAGCAGTTCTTC. Encoded protein: CASRGTGRDEQFF.

The chain couples TRBV9 to TRBJ1-3; D may be TRBD1 (5 bases). The V end lost 2 bases, the J end lost 7 bases, and 7 bases lay between the germline ends. The CDR3 consists of 12 residues. Germline CDR1 SGDLS, CDR2 YYNGEE. The CDR3 region has the DNA TGTGCCAGCAGCGTGAGGGGTAACACCATATATTTT. Translation gives CASSVRGNTIYF.

This clonotype has at least ten counts. V usage is TRBV7-2 and J usage is TRBJ2-7; D gene unclear. V was clipped by 5 bases and J by 1 base, with 6 bases between them. CDR3 length: 12 amino acids. In germline, CDR1 is SGHTA, CDR2 FQGNSA. CDR3 residues: CASSLKSYEQYF. In DNA form, the CDR3 reads TGTGCCAGCAGCCTCAAATCCTACGAGCAGTACTTC.

This clonotype showed up many times. The rearrangement joins TRBV7-9 to TRBJ2-3; 7 nucleotides match TRBD1. After removal of 5 bases from V and 0 bases from J, the junction contained 5 bases not matched to a gene. The CDR3 loop spans 15 amino acids. Germline V gene data show CDR1 as SEHNR and CDR2 as FQNEAQ (reference sequence). The CDR3 loop is CASSPGQASTDTQYF. The CDR3 DNA follows: TGTGCCAGCAGCCCAGGACAGGCAAGCACAGATACGCAGTATTTT.

The count of this clonotype is one. A much more abundant neighbour one base away suggests this may be a read error. The chain combines TRBV11-3 with TRBJ2-5; D unresolved. Trimming took off 5 bases at V and 5 bases at J, with 12 bases between the two ends. This CDR3 has 13 residues. In germline, CDR1 is SGHNT, CDR2 YENEEA. The CDR3 is CASSPGVTETQYF. CDR3 nucleotide sequence: TGTGCCAGCAGCCCCGGAGTGACGGAGACCCAGTACTTC.

The gene calls are TRBV5-6 and TRBJ1-5; no firm D call. The CDR3 contains 15 residues. Trimming pared 0 bases from V and 7 bases from J, leaving 14 bases between. CDR1 and CDR2 from the germline V gene are SGHDT and YYEEEE. The CDR3 nucleotides read TGTGCCAGCAGCTTGGGGTCAGCGATCGGGCAGCCCCAGCATTTT. Amino acid sequence: CASSLGSAIGQPQHF.

This clonotype was seen ten or more times. The chain couples TRBV7-2 to TRBJ2-2; D is perhaps TRBD2 (6 bases). Trimming took 0 bases from V and 5 from J, leaving 13 bases between them. The germline gives CDR1 SGHTA, CDR2 FQGNSA. This CDR3 contains 16 residues. The CDR3 DNA reads TGTGCCAGCAGCTTAGCGTCGGGAGCCAGGACCGGGGAGCTGTTTTTT. This encodes CASSLASGARTGELFF.

As concerns this clonotype: This clone may be a read error of a much larger clone one base away. The V gene is TRBV27, the J gene TRBJ2-7; D may be TRBD1 or TRBD2 (5 bases each). Trimming took 4 bases from V and 5 from J, leaving 15 bases between them. CDR1 is MNHEY, CDR2 SMNVEV, per germline (reference sequence). The CDR3 spans 14 residues. The DNA for the CDR3 is TGTGCCAGCAGTTGGGACCGAATTAGCGACGAGCAGTACTTC. Residues: CASSWDRISDEQYF.

This clonotype was picked up many times. The chain combines TRBV19 with TRBJ2-1, with D tentatively TRBD1 or TRBD2 (6 bases each). The ends were cut back, 5 bases at V and 7 bases at J, with 21 bases in the middle. Looked up from germline, CDR1 is LNHDA and CDR2 is SQIVND (reference sequence). This CDR3 is 16 amino acids long. The CDR3, as DNA: TGTGCCAGTAGTTCGGTGGAGGGGGGAGCGGCAAATGAGCAGTTCTTC. Amino acids: CASSSVEGGAANEQFF.

This clonotype appeared many times. The V call is TRBV15, the J call TRBJ2-3; perhaps TRBD2 as D (6 bases). Germline V lookup: CDR1 LNHNV, CDR2 YYDKDF (reference sequence). V lost 10 bases, J lost 7 bases, and 12 bases lay in between. This CDR3 comprises 11 residues. Written as DNA, the CDR3 is TGTGCCAGTTCGGAGGGCTATACGCAGTATTTT. This encodes CASSEGYTQYF.

This clonotype was seen many times. The gene calls are TRBV4-1 and TRBJ2-7, with 8 bases fitting TRBD1. Germline trimming cut 3 bases from V and 4 bases from J; bases unmatched to any gene: 2. The CDR3 spans 13 residues. CDR1 is MGHRA and CDR2 is YSYEKL in the germline V gene. The CDR3 loop is CASSQRTGYEQYF. The CDR3 DNA sequence: TGCGCCAGCAGCCAGCGGACAGGGTACGAGCAGTACTTC.

This clonotype has a count of ten or more. The chain has TRBV15 and TRBJ2-7; 8 bases map to TRBD2. Germline V gives CDR1 LNHNV, CDR2 YYDKDF (reference sequence). V lost 0 bases, J lost 4 bases, and 5 bases stayed unmatched. This CDR3 has 15 amino acids. Here the CDR3 DNA reads TGTGCCACCAGCAGAGATGGGACTAGTTTTTACGAGCAGTACTTC. Protein sequence: CATSRDGTSFYEQYF.